The 2 T cell receptor beta chains given below trace back to one sample, sequenced in a study of blood T cells in healthy people across ages. The authors ran a second PCR of roughly 6 to 11 cycles using a sample-barcoded 5' primer and a J-beta primer mix. Each CDR3 protein gets one entry after TCRdb re-called the 5' RACE reads with MiXCR. The table has hundreds of thousands of distinct CDR3 sequences, 45% to 60% seen once; the top ten hold about 14%. Source material: blood. The receptors stem from a woman older than 75 in good health.

This clonotype was observed a handful of times. The chain recombines TRBV3-1 with TRBJ2-5; 13 bases are shared with TRBD2. Germline loops: CDR1 LGHDT, CDR2 YNNKEL (reference sequence). The CDR3 covers 13 residues. The trim removed 1 base at V and 10 bases at J, leaving 0 bases unmatched. This CDR3 reads CASSQGLAGGQYF. The CDR3, as DNA: TGTGCCAGCAGCCAAGGACTAGCGGGGGGCCAGTACTTC.

The V gene is TRBV30, the J gene TRBJ2-3, with TRBD2 as a possible D gene (5 bases). The V end lost 7 bases, the J end lost 2 bases, and 10 bases lay between the germline ends. The CDR3 loop spans 12 amino acids. Germline V gene lookup returns CDR1 GTSNPN and CDR2 SVGIG (reference sequence). CDR3 region: CALVDYTDTQYF. Written as DNA, the CDR3 is TGTGCCTTGGTTGACTACACAGATACGCAGTATTTT.